The rows below give T cell receptor beta chains drawn from one sample of a study of radiotherapy plus CTLA-4 blockade in lung cancer. Generated by immunoSEQ multiplex PCR, the TCRdb table keeps only in-frame clones and is missing some. The repertoire includes 70,000 to 100,000 clones, 86% of them detected once, and 2% to 2.5% sits in the top ten. The material was peripheral blood, obtained from a patient treated with radiotherapy plus ipilimumab. The receptors derive from a human donor with non-small cell lung cancer who had a partial response to radiotherapy plus ipilimumab. Both conserved end residues are part of each CDR3. Each record gives: clone size, D gene, V gene, J gene, CDR3 DNA, CDR3 protein. A D gene is named only where the DNA matches it firmly. The listing skips clone size in some rows; elsewhere it reads once, few, many or a size class.

clone size: .; D gene: .; V gene: TRBV9; J gene: TRBJ2-3; CDR3 DNA: TGTGCCAGCAGCCCAAAAGGACTCGAGGCCATCAATACGCAGTATTTT; CDR3 protein: CASSPKGLEAINTQYF
clone size: .; D gene: TRBD1; V gene: TRBV2; J gene: TRBJ2-3; CDR3 DNA: TGTGCCAGCAGTGAATCGGGACAGGGCATAGATACGCAGTATTTT; CDR3 protein: CASSESGQGIDTQYF
clone size: .; D gene: .; V gene: TRBV5-1; J gene: TRBJ2-3; CDR3 DNA: TGCGCCAGCAGCAATCCAGACAGCGGCACAGATACGCAGTATTTT; CDR3 protein: CASSNPDSGTDTQYF
clone size: few; D gene: .; V gene: TRBV6-1; J gene: TRBJ1-4; CDR3 DNA: TGTGCCAGCAGTGTCGAGTTGAATGAAAAACTGTTTTTT; CDR3 protein: CASSVELNEKLFF
clone size: few; D gene: .; V gene: TRBV7-2; J gene: TRBJ2-5; CDR3 DNA: TGTGCCAGCAGCCGTAATTCAGGGTTCCAAGAGACCCAGTACTTC; CDR3 protein: CASSRNSGFQETQYF
clone size: .; D gene: TRBD1; V gene: TRBV6-5; J gene: TRBJ1-2; CDR3 DNA: TGTGCCAGCAGTGGACAGGGGAAGTATGGCTACACCTTC; CDR3 protein: CASSGQGKYGYTF
clone size: .; D gene: TRBD2; V gene: TRBV28; J gene: TRBJ2-1; CDR3 DNA: TGTGCCAGCAGCCGAGGACTAGCGGGAGATTGGTCCTACAATGAGCAGTTCTTC; CDR3 protein: CASSRGLAGDWSYNEQFF
clone size: .; D gene: TRBD1; V gene: TRBV19; J gene: TRBJ1-2; CDR3 DNA: TGTGCCAGTAGTTCCCGACAGGGGGTTGGCTACACCTTC; CDR3 protein: CASSSRQGVGYTF
clone size: .; D gene: TRBD1; V gene: TRBV7-8; J gene: TRBJ1-1; CDR3 DNA: TGTGCCAGCAGCTCGGGACAGGGCCACACGAACACTGAAGCTTTCTTT; CDR3 protein: CASSSGQGHTNTEAFF
clone size: once; D gene: TRBD2; V gene: TRBV5-1; J gene: TRBJ2-7; CDR3 DNA: TGCGCCAGCAGCTTGGCGCGGGGGGCTACATTGTGGGAGCAGTACTTC; CDR3 protein: CASSLARGATLWEQYF
clone size: .; D gene: .; V gene: TRBV28; J gene: TRBJ2-7; CDR3 DNA: TGTGCCAGCAGTCATATATTAGACTCCTACGAGCAGTACTTC; CDR3 protein: CASSHILDSYEQYF
clone size: .; D gene: .; V gene: TRBV4-2; J gene: TRBJ1-1; CDR3 DNA: TGTGCCAGCAGCCAAGGGTTCGGCACTGAAGCTTTCTTT; CDR3 protein: CASSQGFGTEAFF
clone size: few; D gene: TRBD2; V gene: TRBV5-6; J gene: TRBJ2-5; CDR3 DNA: TGTGCCAGCAGCTTGGAACTGGGGGGGCAAGAGACCCAGTACTTC; CDR3 protein: CASSLELGGQETQYF
clone size: few; D gene: .; V gene: TRBV11-3; J gene: TRBJ2-6; CDR3 DNA: TGTGCCAGCAGCCCCTACTCTGGGGCCAACGTCCTGACTTTC; CDR3 protein: CASSPYSGANVLTF
clone size: few; D gene: .; V gene: TRBV6-1; J gene: TRBJ1-2; CDR3 DNA: TGTGCCAGCAGTACAGGGTCAGAGGATGGCTACACCTTC; CDR3 protein: CASSTGSEDGYTF
clone size: .; D gene: .; V gene: TRBV20-1; J gene: TRBJ2-3; CDR3 DNA: TGCAGTGCTAGGACGGCCGCAGGGCAGTATTTT; CDR3 protein: CSARTAAGQYF
clone size: .; D gene: TRBD1; V gene: TRBV5-8; J gene: TRBJ2-5; CDR3 DNA: TGTGCCAGCAGCCGGACAGGGCAAGAGACCCAGTACTTC; CDR3 protein: CASSRTGQETQYF